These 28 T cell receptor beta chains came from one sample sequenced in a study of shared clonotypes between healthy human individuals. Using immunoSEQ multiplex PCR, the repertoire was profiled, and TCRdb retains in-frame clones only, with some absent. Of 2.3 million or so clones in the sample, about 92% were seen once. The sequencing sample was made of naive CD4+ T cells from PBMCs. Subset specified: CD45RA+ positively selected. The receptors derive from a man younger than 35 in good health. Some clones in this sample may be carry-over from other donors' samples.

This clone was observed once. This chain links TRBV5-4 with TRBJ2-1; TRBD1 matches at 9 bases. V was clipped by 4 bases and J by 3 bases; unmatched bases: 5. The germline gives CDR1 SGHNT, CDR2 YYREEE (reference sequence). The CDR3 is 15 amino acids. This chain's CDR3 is CASSPRDRDYNEQFF. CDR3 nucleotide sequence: TGTGCCAGCAGCCCCCGGGACAGGGACTACAATGAGCAGTTCTTC.

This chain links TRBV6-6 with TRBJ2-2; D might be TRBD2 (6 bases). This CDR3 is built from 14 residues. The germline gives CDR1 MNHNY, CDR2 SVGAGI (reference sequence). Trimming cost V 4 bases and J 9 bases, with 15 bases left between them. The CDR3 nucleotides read TGTGCCAGCAGTTGGGCTAGCGAGGGCAGGGAGCTGTTTTTT. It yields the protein CASSWASEGRELFF.

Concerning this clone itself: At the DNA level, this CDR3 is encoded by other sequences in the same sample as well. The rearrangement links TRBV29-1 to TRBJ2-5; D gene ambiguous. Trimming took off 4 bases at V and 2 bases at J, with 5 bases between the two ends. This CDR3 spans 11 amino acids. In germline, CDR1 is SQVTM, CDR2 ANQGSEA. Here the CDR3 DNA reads TGCAGCGTTGGACCGCAAGAGACCCAGTACTTC. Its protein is CSVGPQETQYF.

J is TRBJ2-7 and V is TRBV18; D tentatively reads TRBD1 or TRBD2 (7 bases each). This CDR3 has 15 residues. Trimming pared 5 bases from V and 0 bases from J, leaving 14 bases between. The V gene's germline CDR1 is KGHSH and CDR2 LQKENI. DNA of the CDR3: TGTGCCAGCTCAGAAGGGGGCGGGGGCTCCTACGAGCAGTACTTC. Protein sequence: CASSEGGGGSYEQYF.

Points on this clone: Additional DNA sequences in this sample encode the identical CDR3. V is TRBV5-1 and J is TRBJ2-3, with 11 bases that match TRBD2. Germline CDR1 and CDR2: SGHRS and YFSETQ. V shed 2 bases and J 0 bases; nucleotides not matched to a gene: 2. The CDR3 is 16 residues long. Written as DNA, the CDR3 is TGCGCCAGCAGCTTCCGGACTAGCGGGAGCACAGATACGCAGTATTTT. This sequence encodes CASSFRTSGSTDTQYF.

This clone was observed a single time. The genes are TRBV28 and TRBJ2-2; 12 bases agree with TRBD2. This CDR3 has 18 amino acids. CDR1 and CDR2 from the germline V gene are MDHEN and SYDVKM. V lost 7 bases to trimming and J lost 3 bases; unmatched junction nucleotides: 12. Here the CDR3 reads CASTLALAGGTDTGELFF. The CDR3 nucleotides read TGTGCCAGCACCCTCGCACTAGCGGGGGGTACCGACACCGGGGAGCTGTTTTTT.

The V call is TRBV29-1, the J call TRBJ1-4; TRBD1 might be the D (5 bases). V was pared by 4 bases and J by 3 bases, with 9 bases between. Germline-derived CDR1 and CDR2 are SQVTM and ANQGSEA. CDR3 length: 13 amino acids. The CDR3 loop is CSVGWGPNEKLFF. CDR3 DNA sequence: TGCAGCGTTGGGTGGGGCCCTAATGAAAAACTGTTTTTT.

The CDR3, as DNA: TGTGCCAGCAGCCCCCCCGGGAGGACGAACACTGAAGCTTTCTTT. Its protein is CASSPPGRTNTEAFF. This rearrangement joins TRBV28 to TRBJ1-1; no definite D call. V shed 6 bases and J shed 1 base, with 15 bases lying between them. Germline-derived CDR1 and CDR2 are MDHEN and SYDVKM. This CDR3 has 15 residues. Looking up the rest from reference TRBV28 and TRBJ1-1 gives the full variable domain: DVKVTQSSRYLVKRTGEKVFLECVQDMDHENMFWYRQDPGLGLRLIYFSYDVKMKEKGDIPEGYSVSREKKERFSLILESASTNQTSMYLCASSPPGRTNTEAFFGQGTRLTVV.

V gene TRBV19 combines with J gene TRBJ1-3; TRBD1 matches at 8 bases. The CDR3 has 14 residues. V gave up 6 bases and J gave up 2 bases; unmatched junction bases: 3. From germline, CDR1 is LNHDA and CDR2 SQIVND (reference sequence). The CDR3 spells CASRTGQAGNTIYF. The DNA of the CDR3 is TGTGCCAGTAGGACGGGACAGGCTGGAAACACCATATATTTT.

CDR3 in amino acids: CASSLGVPQAKSYNEQFF. In DNA, the CDR3 is TGTGCCAGCAGTTTAGGAGTGCCCCAGGCAAAATCCTACAATGAGCAGTTCTTC. The J gene is TRBJ2-1, the V gene TRBV28; D gene ambiguous. The V and J ends lost 2 bases and 1 base respectively, with 18 bases between them. The V gene's germline CDR1 is MDHEN and CDR2 SYDVKM. The CDR3 runs to 18 residues.

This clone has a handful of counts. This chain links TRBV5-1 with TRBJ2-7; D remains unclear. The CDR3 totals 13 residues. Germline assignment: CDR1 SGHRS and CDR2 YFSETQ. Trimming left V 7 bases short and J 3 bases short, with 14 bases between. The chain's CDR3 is CASGNSDYYEQYF. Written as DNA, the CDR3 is TGCGCCAGCGGAAACAGCGATTACTACGAGCAGTACTTC.

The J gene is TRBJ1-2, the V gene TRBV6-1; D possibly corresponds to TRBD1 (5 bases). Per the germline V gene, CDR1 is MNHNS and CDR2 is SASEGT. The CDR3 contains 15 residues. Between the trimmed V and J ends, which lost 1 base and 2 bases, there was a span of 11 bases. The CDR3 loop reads CASSEVRGDNYGYTF. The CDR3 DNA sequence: TGTGCCAGCAGTGAAGTCAGAGGGGACAACTATGGCTACACCTTC.

CDR3 protein: CASSSDKNIQYF. CDR3 bases: TGTGCCAGCTCCTCGGACAAAAACATTCAGTACTTC. The chain combines TRBV18 with TRBJ2-4; D is uncertain. The CDR3 runs 12 residues. Germline CDR1 is KGHSH and CDR2 is LQKENI. The V end was cut by 6 bases, the J end by 3 bases, with 6 bases between.

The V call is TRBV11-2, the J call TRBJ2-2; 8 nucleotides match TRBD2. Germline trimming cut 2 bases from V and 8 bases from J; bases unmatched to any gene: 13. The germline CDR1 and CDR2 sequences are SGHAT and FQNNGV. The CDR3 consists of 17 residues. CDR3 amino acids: CASSLRSSGRVIGELFF. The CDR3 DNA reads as TGTGCCAGCAGCTTACGGTCCAGCGGGAGAGTCATAGGGGAGCTGTTTTTT.

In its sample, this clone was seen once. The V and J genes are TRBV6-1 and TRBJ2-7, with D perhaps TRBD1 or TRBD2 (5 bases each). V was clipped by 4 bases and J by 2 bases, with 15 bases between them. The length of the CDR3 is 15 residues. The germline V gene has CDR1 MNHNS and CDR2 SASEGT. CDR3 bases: TGTGCCAGCAGTGCCGGGACGGCCCTCACCTACGAGCAGTACTTC. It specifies CASSAGTALTYEQYF.

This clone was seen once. The CDR3 sequence is CSVQSQGDEQFF. Here the CDR3 DNA reads TGCAGCGTACAATCACAGGGGGATGAGCAGTTCTTC. The rearrangement uses TRBV29-1 and TRBJ2-1, with 8 bases matching TRBD1. The V and J ends lost 6 bases and 8 bases, in that order; junction bases with no gene match: 6. The CDR3 spans 12 residues. CDR1 and CDR2 (germline): SQVTM, ANQGSEA.

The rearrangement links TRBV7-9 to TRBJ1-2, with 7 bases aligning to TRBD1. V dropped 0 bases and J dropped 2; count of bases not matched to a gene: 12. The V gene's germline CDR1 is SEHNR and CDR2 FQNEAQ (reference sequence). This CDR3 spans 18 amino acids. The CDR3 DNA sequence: TGTGCCAGCAGCTTAGCCTACATATCTTCGGACAGGAACTATGGCTACACCTTC. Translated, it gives CASSLAYISSDRNYGYTF.

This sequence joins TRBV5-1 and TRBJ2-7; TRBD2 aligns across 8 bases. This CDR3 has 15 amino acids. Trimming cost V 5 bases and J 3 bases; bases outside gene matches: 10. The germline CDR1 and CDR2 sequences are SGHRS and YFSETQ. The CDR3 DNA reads TGCGCCAGCAGACGAGACGGGAGGGCCAACTACGAGCAGTACTTC. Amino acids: CASRRDGRANYEQYF. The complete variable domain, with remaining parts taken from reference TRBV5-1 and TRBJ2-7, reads KAGVTQTPRYLIKTRGQQVTLSCSPISGHRSVSWYQQTPGQGLQFLFEYFSETQRNKGNFPGRFSGRQFSNSRSEMNVSTLELGDSALYLCASRRDGRANYEQYFGPGTRLTVT.

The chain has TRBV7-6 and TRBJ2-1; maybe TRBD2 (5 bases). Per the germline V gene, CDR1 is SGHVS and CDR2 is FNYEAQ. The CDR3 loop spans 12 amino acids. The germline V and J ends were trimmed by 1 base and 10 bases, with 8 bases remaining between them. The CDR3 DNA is TGTGCCAGCAGCTTAGGAGGGTCGGAGCAGTTCTTC. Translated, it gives CASSLGGSEQFF.

The CDR3: CASSYPLAGDTDRSSYNEQFF. The CDR3 coding sequence is TGTGCCAGCAGTTACCCCTTAGCGGGGGACACCGATCGGAGCTCCTACAATGAGCAGTTCTTC. The chain links TRBV28 to TRBJ2-1; TRBD2 aligns across 9 bases. V gave up 4 bases and J gave up 0 bases; unmatched junction bases: 19. CDR1 and CDR2 (germline): MDHEN, SYDVKM. CDR3 length equals 21 residues.

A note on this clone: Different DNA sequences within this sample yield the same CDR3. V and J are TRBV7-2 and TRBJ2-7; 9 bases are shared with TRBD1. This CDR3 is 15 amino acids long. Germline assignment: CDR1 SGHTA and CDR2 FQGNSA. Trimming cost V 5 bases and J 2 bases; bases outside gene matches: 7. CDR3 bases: TGTGCCAGCAGCCTCCGGACAGGGGCGCCCTACGAGCAGTACTTC. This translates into CASSLRTGAPYEQYF.

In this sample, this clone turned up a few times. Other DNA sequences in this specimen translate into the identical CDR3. CDR3 residues: CASSLGLAGWNEQFF. Here the CDR3 DNA reads TGCGCCAGCAGCTTGGGACTAGCGGGATGGAATGAGCAGTTCTTC. V and J are TRBV5-1 and TRBJ2-1, with 11 positions matching TRBD2. Germline CDR1 SGHRS, CDR2 YFSETQ. V was pared by 0 bases and J by 7 bases, with 3 bases of the junction left unmatched. The CDR3 has 15 amino acids.

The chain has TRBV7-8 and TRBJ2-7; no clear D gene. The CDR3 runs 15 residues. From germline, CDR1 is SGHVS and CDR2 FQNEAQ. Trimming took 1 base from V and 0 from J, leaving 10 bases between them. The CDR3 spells CASSLGRTPSYEQYF. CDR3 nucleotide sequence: TGTGCCAGCAGCTTAGGTAGGACCCCCTCCTACGAGCAGTACTTC.

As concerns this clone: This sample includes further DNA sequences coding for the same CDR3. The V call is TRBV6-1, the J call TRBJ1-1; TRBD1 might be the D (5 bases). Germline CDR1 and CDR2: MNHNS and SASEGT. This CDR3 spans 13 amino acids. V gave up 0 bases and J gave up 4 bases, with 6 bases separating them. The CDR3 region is CASSEAGGTEAFF. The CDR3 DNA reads TGTGCCAGCAGTGAAGCCGGGGGCACTGAAGCTTTCTTT.

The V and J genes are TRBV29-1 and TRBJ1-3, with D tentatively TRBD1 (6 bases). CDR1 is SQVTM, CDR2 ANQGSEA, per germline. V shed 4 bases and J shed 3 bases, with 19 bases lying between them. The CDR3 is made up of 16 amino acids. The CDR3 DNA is TGCAGCGTTGGTTCTCCAGGGGCGTCCTTTGGAAACACCATATATTTT. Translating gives CSVGSPGASFGNTIYF.

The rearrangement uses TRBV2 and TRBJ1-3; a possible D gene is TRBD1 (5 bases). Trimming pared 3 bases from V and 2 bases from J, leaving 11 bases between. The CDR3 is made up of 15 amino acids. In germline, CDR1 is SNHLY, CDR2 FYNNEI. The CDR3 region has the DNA TGTGCCAGCAGTGAGGGGGTCCGGGCTGGAAACACCATATATTTT. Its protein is CASSEGVRAGNTIYF.

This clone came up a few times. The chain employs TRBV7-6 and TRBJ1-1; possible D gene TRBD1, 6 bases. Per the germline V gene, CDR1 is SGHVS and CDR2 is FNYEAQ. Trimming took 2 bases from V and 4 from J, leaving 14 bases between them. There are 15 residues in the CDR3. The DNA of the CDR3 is TGTGCCAGCAGCTTACTTCCCACAGGGACCACTGAAGCTTTCTTT. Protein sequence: CASSLLPTGTTEAFF.

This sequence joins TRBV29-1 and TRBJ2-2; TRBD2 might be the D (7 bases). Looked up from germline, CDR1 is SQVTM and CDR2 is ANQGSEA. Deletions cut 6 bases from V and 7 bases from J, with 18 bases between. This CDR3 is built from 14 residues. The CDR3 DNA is TGCAGCGTCCGGGGGGCGGCGGACGGCGGGGAGCTGTTTTTT. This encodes CSVRGAADGGELFF.